This T cell receptor beta chain is from a study of CD4 T cells in relation to SARS-CoV-2 and coronaviruses. The data were produced by immunoSEQ multiplex PCR, yet TCRdb's version contains in-frame clones alone and is incomplete. The repertoire includes 35,000 to 40,000 clones, around 87% of them detected once, and 9.2% sits in the top ten. Deletions cut 7 bases from V and 6 bases from J, with 13 bases between. Germline V gives CDR1 MNHNY, CDR2 SVGAGI (reference sequence). This CDR3 is built from 13 residues. V gene TRBV6-6 combines with J gene TRBJ2-1; possibly TRBD2 for D (5 bases). Sequencing was performed on memory CD4+ T cells from PBMCs. The receptor's source is an adult with COVID-19. DNA for the CDR3: TGTGCCAGCAATCGGGGTTCATCCAATGAGCAGTTCTTC. This gives the protein CASNRGSSNEQFF.